Presented here are 27 T cell receptor beta chains from one specimen sequenced in a study of blood T cell repertoires in COVID-19. Generated by immunoSEQ multiplex PCR, the TCRdb table keeps only in-frame clones and is missing some. The data show approximately 89,000 clones, roughly 80% seen once. Sequenced sample: peripheral blood. Receptors were obtained from a woman over 75 with acute or convalescent COVID-19.

This chain links TRBV5-1 with TRBJ1-2, with a possible D match to TRBD1 (5 bases). Trimming cost V 0 bases and J 6 bases, with 6 bases left between them. This CDR3 is 12 amino acids long. Germline assignment: CDR1 SGHRS and CDR2 YFSETQ. CDR3 nucleotide sequence: TGCGCCAGCAGCTTGGTAGGGGATGGCTACACCTTC. Its translation is CASSLVGDGYTF. Based on the CDR3 plus reference TRBV5-1 and TRBJ1-2, the full variable domain is KAGVTQTPRYLIKTRGQQVTLSCSPISGHRSVSWYQQTPGQGLQFLFEYFSETQRNKGNFPGRFSGRQFSNSRSEMNVSTLELGDSALYLCASSLVGDGYTFGSGTRLTVV.

The chain has TRBV27 and TRBJ1-1; 7 positions match TRBD1. Germline V gives CDR1 MNHEY, CDR2 SMNVEV (reference sequence). The CDR3 spans 13 residues. J gave up 4 bases and V 2 bases, and 1 base lay outside the gene matches. CDR3 nucleotides: TGTGCCAGCAGTTTACAGGGGGGCACTGAAGCTTTCTTT. It yields the protein CASSLQGGTEAFF.

The genes are TRBV19 and TRBJ1-4; 9 bases align to TRBD1. CDR3 size: 17 residues. From germline, CDR1 is LNHDA and CDR2 SQIVND (reference sequence). Losses at the gene ends were 7 bases for V and 8 bases for J; bases not matched to a gene: 17. The CDR3 spells CASKPGQGRFLEEKLFF. The CDR3 DNA reads as TGTGCCAGTAAACCGGGACAGGGAAGGTTTCTGGAGGAAAAACTGTTTTTT.

The chain recombines TRBV7-2 with TRBJ2-7, with D perhaps TRBD2 (6 bases). The germline V gene encodes CDR1 SGHTA and CDR2 FQGNSA. This CDR3 contains 14 residues. Between the trimmed V and J ends, which lost 5 bases and 3 bases, there was a span of 14 bases. In nucleotides, the CDR3 is TGTGCCAGCAGCGCCCGACTAGACCACTACGAGCAGTACTTC. Residues: CASSARLDHYEQYF. Using reference TRBV7-2 and TRBJ2-7 for the parts outside the CDR3, the full variable domain is GAGVSQSPSNKVTEKGKDVELRCDPISGHTALYWYRQSLGQGLEFLIYFQGNSAPDKSGLPSDRFSAERTGGSVSTLTIQRTQQEDSAVYLCASSARLDHYEQYFGPGTRLTVT.

The rearrangement uses TRBV9 and TRBJ1-4; 7 bases line up with TRBD1. Germline V lookup: CDR1 SGDLS, CDR2 YYNGEE. This CDR3 is 15 amino acids long. V shed 3 bases, J shed 13 bases, and the junction held 15 bases outside the gene matches. CDR3 residues: CASSARQGTVGGLFF. CDR3 nucleotide sequence: TGTGCCAGCAGCGCCCGACAGGGAACCGTAGGAGGACTGTTTTTT.

This clone was counted once. The gene calls are TRBV7-2 and TRBJ2-7; 10 positions match TRBD2. Germline V gene sequence: CDR1 SGHTA, CDR2 FQGNSA. The V and J ends lost 1 base and 0 bases, in that order; junction bases with no gene match: 3. The CDR3 is made up of 16 amino acids. CDR3 sequence reads: CASSLEASGSSYEQYF. The DNA of the CDR3 is TGTGCCAGCAGCTTAGAAGCTAGCGGGAGCTCCTACGAGCAGTACTTC.

The chain joins TRBV29-1 to TRBJ2-2; 8 bases are shared with TRBD2. This CDR3 has 13 residues. The trim removed 4 bases at V and 6 bases at J, leaving 4 bases unmatched. Germline V gives CDR1 SQVTM, CDR2 ANQGSEA. The CDR3 region is CSVVLAGPGELFF. CDR3 sequence (DNA): TGCAGCGTTGTGCTAGCGGGCCCCGGGGAGCTGTTTTTT.

CDR3 DNA sequence: TGTGCCAGCAGGGCCGGGACAGGGGACTACGAGCAGTACTTC. Protein sequence: CASRAGTGDYEQYF. The chain joins TRBV6-5 to TRBJ2-7; 10 nucleotides agree with TRBD1. Trimming at V came to 6 bases and at J to 3 bases, leaving 5 bases not matched to a gene. The CDR3 length is 14 residues. Germline loops: CDR1 MNHEY, CDR2 SVGAGI.

This clone was recorded once. The J gene is TRBJ2-7, the V gene TRBV6-5, with TRBD2 matching over 7 bases. The CDR3 is made up of 14 amino acids. The J segment lost 0 bases and the V segment lost 8 bases, leaving 7 bases of the junction unmatched. The V gene's germline CDR1 is MNHEY and CDR2 SVGAGI. The CDR3 DNA reads as TGTGCCAGCGATGAGGCGGGAGCCTCCTACGAGCAGTACTTC. Residues: CASDEAGASYEQYF.

This chain links TRBV7-8 with TRBJ2-1; 13 bases are a match to TRBD2. This CDR3 region has 17 residues. Germline V gives CDR1 SGHVS, CDR2 FQNEAQ. V shed 6 bases and J 1 base; nucleotides not matched to a gene: 6. CDR3 amino acids: CASRLAGGPGSYNEQFF. CDR3 nucleotides: TGTGCCAGCAGACTAGCGGGAGGGCCGGGGTCCTACAATGAGCAGTTCTTC.

The chain carries TRBV12-3 or TRBV12-4 and TRBJ2-5; 7 positions agree with TRBD1. V dropped 5 bases and J dropped 5; count of bases not matched to a gene: 5. This CDR3 comprises 13 residues. The CDR3: CASSTGAGETQYF. In DNA form, the CDR3 reads TGTGCCAGCAGTACAGGGGCCGGGGAGACCCAGTACTTC.

This clone has more than one count but fewer than ten. The rearrangement uses TRBV3-1 (or the pseudogene TRBV3-2) and TRBJ2-7; possibly TRBD2 for D (5 bases). Germline V gives CDR1 LGHDT, CDR2 YNNKEL (reference sequence). The V gene lost 2 bases and the J gene lost 2 bases, with 10 bases spanning the gap. The CDR3 has 14 amino acids. CDR3 DNA sequence: TGTGCCAGCAGCCAATCCGGGATGACCTACGAGCAGTACTTC. It specifies CASSQSGMTYEQYF.

This rearrangement joins TRBV30 to TRBJ2-1; maybe TRBD1 (6 bases). CDR1 and CDR2 (germline): GTSNPN, SVGIG (reference sequence). CDR3 length: 13 residues. Trimming took 0 bases from V and 6 from J, leaving 9 bases between them. The CDR3 loop reads CAWSVQGGNEQFF. The CDR3 DNA sequence: TGTGCCTGGAGTGTACAAGGGGGCAATGAGCAGTTCTTC. The whole variable domain, remainder taken from reference TRBV30 and TRBJ2-1, is SQTIHQWPATLVQPVGSPLSLECTVEGTSNPNLYWYRQAAGRGLQLLFYSVGIGQISSEVPQNLSASRPQDRQFILSSKKLLLSDSGFYLCAWSVQGGNEQFFGPGTRLTVL.

V and J are TRBV19 and TRBJ2-5, with 10 bases lining up with TRBD2. This CDR3 is 16 amino acids long. Trimming took 3 bases from V and 1 from J; bases not matched to a gene: 5. Per germline, CDR1 LNHDA and CDR2 SQIVND (reference sequence). CDR3 bases: TGTGCCAGTAGTATGGGTAGCGGGAGGACCCAAGAGACCCAGTACTTC. Translating gives CASSMGSGRTQETQYF.

The chain uses TRBV18 and TRBJ2-7; TRBD1 matches 11 bases. There are 15 residues in the CDR3. Per germline, CDR1 KGHSH and CDR2 LQKENI. Trimming took 4 bases from V and 3 from J; bases not matched to a gene: 5. The CDR3 here is CASSLRTGGGYEQYF. The CDR3 nucleotides read TGTGCCAGCTCACTTCGGACAGGGGGCGGCTACGAGCAGTACTTC. The full variable domain, in which reference TRBV18 and TRBJ2-7 provide the parts outside the CDR3, is NAGVMQNPRHLVRRRGQEARLRCSPMKGHSHVYWYRQLPEEGLKFMVYLQKENIIDESGMPKERFSAEFPKEGPSILRIQQVVRGDSAAYFCASSLRTGGGYEQYFGPGTRLTVT.

This chain uses TRBV7-6 with TRBJ2-7; 8 bases agree with TRBD1. The CDR3 runs to 15 residues. Looked up from germline, CDR1 is SGHVS and CDR2 is FNYEAQ. The V gene end was trimmed by 2 bases and the J gene end by 7 bases; junction bases not matched to a gene: 10. The CDR3 bases are TGTGCCAGCAGCTTATCCCGGGACAGGATCGGGGAGCAGTACTTC. Its protein product is CASSLSRDRIGEQYF.

A single count supports this clone. The V gene is TRBV9, the J gene TRBJ2-1; D is uncertain. CDR3 length: 15 residues. Germline values: CDR1 SGDLS, CDR2 YYNGEE. The V gene lost 2 bases and the J gene lost 9 bases, with 18 bases spanning the gap. The CDR3 sequence is CASSVPLTSDSEQFF. The CDR3 coding sequence is TGTGCCAGCAGCGTCCCCCTAACCTCTGATAGTGAGCAGTTCTTC. Filled out from reference TRBV9 and TRBJ2-1, the complete variable domain reads DSGVTQTPKHLITATGQRVTLRCSPRSGDLSVYWYQQSLDQGLQFLIQYYNGEERAKGNILERFSAQQFPDLHSELNLSSLELGDSALYFCASSVPLTSDSEQFFGPGTRLTVL.

V and J are TRBV7-6 and TRBJ2-7; 14 bases are a match to TRBD2. V shed 5 bases, J shed 5 bases, and the junction held 8 bases outside the gene matches. Germline values: CDR1 SGHVS, CDR2 FNYEAQ. The CDR3 has 16 amino acids. For the CDR3, the DNA is TGTGCCAGCAGCGCAGGACTAGCGGGGGGCTTCAACGAGCAGTACTTC. It codes for CASSAGLAGGFNEQYF.

The genes are TRBV5-4 and TRBJ2-7; 10 bases fit TRBD2. Germline V gives CDR1 SGHNT, CDR2 YYREEE (reference sequence). V was pared by 0 bases and J by 12 bases, with 9 bases of the junction left unmatched. This CDR3 has 14 amino acids. The CDR3: CASSLASSGSVRYF. The DNA for the CDR3 is TGTGCCAGCAGCTTGGCGTCTAGCGGGAGCGTCAGGTACTTC.

The chain uses TRBV30 and TRBJ2-7; tentative D call: TRBD1 (6 bases). V was clipped by 4 bases and J by 4 bases, with 23 bases between them. Germline CDR1 is GTSNPN and CDR2 is SVGIG (reference sequence). The CDR3 runs to 16 residues. CDR3 residues: CAWTGQKRLKGYEQYF. In DNA form, the CDR3 reads TGTGCCTGGACCGGACAGAAGAGGCTTAAGGGTTACGAGCAGTACTTC.

The J gene is TRBJ2-6, the V gene TRBV30, with D perhaps TRBD2 (6 bases). The CDR3 has 19 residues. The germline CDR1 and CDR2 sequences are GTSNPN and SVGIG (reference sequence). The germline V and J ends were trimmed by 4 bases and 0 bases, with 22 bases remaining between them. For the CDR3, the DNA is TGTGCCTGGAACCATATGGGGGGATTCCGCCCCTCTGGGGCCAACGTCCTGACTTTC. Translated, it gives CAWNHMGGFRPSGANVLTF.

This clone is a singleton in its sample. The chain recombines TRBV5-8 with TRBJ2-5; 7 bases are shared with TRBD1. Germline loops: CDR1 SGHTS, CDR2 YDEGEE. V lost 7 bases to trimming and J lost 4 bases; unmatched junction nucleotides: 4. The CDR3 is made up of 12 amino acids. In DNA, the CDR3 is TGTGCCAGCGGGGACAGACCAGAGACCCAGTACTTC. This gives the protein CASGDRPETQYF.

The J gene is TRBJ1-1, the V gene TRBV29-1; D may be TRBD1 (5 bases). Per germline, CDR1 SQVTM and CDR2 ANQGSEA. The CDR3 spans 15 residues. With 7 bases removed from V and 2 bases from J, the gap between germline ends came to 20 bases. In DNA, the CDR3 is TGCAGCGCCGGAGGGACCCAAGGCCGTAACACTGAAGCTTTCTTT. This codes for CSAGGTQGRNTEAFF.

V gene TRBV11-2 combines with J gene TRBJ2-7; 7 bases are shared with TRBD1. The junction had 4 bases not matched to a gene; V was cut back by 5 bases and J by 0 bases. CDR1 SGHAT and CDR2 FQNNGV come from the germline V gene. The CDR3 runs to 14 residues. The CDR3 sequence is CASSPGQRSYEQYF. In DNA, the CDR3 is TGTGCCAGCAGCCCGGGACAGCGCTCCTACGAGCAGTACTTC.

V is TRBV18 and J is TRBJ1-4; 9 nucleotides line up with TRBD1. The germline gives CDR1 KGHSH, CDR2 LQKENI. The CDR3 length is 16 residues. V lost 0 bases and J lost 7; bases outside the gene matches: 6. DNA for the CDR3: TGTGCCAGCTCACCACCACAACAGGGGGCAGGTGAAAAACTGTTTTTT. It specifies CASSPPQQGAGEKLFF.

The chain is built from TRBV29-1 and TRBJ1-2; 8 nucleotides align to TRBD1. Trimming removed 1 base from V and 6 bases from J; junction bases left unmatched: 4. Germline V gene lookup returns CDR1 SQVTM and CDR2 ANQGSEA. The CDR3 is 13 amino acids. CDR3 nucleotide sequence: TGCAGCGTTGAAGGGGTCAGGGGGCATGGCTACACCTTC. This sequence encodes CSVEGVRGHGYTF.

The sample holds many counts of this clone. The chain combines TRBV7-9 with TRBJ1-6; D may be TRBD1 (5 bases). The length of the CDR3 is 16 residues. Germline V gene lookup returns CDR1 SEHNR and CDR2 FQNEAQ (reference sequence). Trimming took 5 bases from V and 3 from J, leaving 14 bases between them. CDR3 residues: CASSQGAGFYNSPLHF. CDR3 coding DNA: TGTGCCAGCAGCCAAGGGGCCGGTTTCTATAATTCACCCCTCCACTTT.